This T cell receptor (beta chain) was documented in a study of shared clonotypes between healthy human individuals. General study points: In general, naive subsets displayed greater estimated richness than memory subsets did.

Germline values: CDR1 SGHKS, CDR2 YYEKEE (reference sequence). The CDR3 has 15 residues. V gave up 4 bases and J gave up 7 bases; unmatched junction bases: 8. Points on this clone: Its target is not known.

Deep-level assay runs were performed. Profiled with immunoSEQ multiplex PCR; TCRdb holds only in-frame clones, not every one. The sample consists of 950,000 to 1,100,000 clones, 75% of them appearing once. Adult Caucasians living in Nashville, Tennessee made up all of the donors. The chain combines TRBV5-5 with TRBJ1-4, with 9 bases that match TRBD1. This sequence originates from a man aged 18-30 years in good health. Specimen: memory CD4+ T cells sorted from blood. This sample's subset: CD45RA-negative fraction. The DNA for the CDR3 is TGTGCCAGCAGCCTTCGGACAGGGGTTGGTGAAAAACTGTTTTTT. Translation: CASSLRTGVGEKLFF.